One sample yielded the 15 T cell receptor beta chains listed below, sequenced in a study of blood T cell repertoires in COVID-19. Using immunoSEQ multiplex PCR, the repertoire was profiled, and TCRdb retains in-frame clones only, with some absent. The sample yields approximately 210,000 clones, about 84% seen once. Sequences were obtained from PBMCs or T cells enriched from blood (not recorded which). Receptors were obtained from a man aged 25 to 40 with acute COVID-19.

This clone was recorded a few times. V usage is TRBV19 and J usage is TRBJ1-5, with D perhaps TRBD1 (5 bases). This CDR3 is built from 13 residues. From germline, CDR1 is LNHDA and CDR2 SQIVND (reference sequence). Deletions cut 10 bases from V and 6 bases from J, with 16 bases between. The CDR3 loop reads CATTQEPGQPQHF. As DNA, the CDR3 is TGTGCCACTACACAGGAACCTGGTCAGCCCCAGCATTTT.

This clone was seen a few times. This rearrangement joins TRBV7-3 to TRBJ1-2; 12 positions agree with TRBD1. Unmatched junction bases numbered 3, after V lost 5 bases and J lost 5 bases. Germline-derived CDR1 and CDR2 are SGHTA and FQGTGA. The CDR3 loop spans 14 amino acids. The CDR3 loop is CASSRDRGQYGYTF. The CDR3 DNA reads as TGTGCCAGCAGCAGGGACAGGGGGCAGTATGGCTACACCTTC.

The chain recombines TRBV10-2 with TRBJ2-5; 10 bases match TRBD2. Germline V gene sequence: CDR1 WSHSY, CDR2 SAAADI. V trimming: 5 bases; J trimming: 1 base; junction bases outside the gene matches: 7. The CDR3 is made up of 16 amino acids. The CDR3 is CASSSLAGARQETQYF. The CDR3 bases are TGCGCCAGCAGTAGTCTAGCGGGGGCTCGCCAAGAGACCCAGTACTTC.

This chain joins TRBV5-1 and TRBJ2-1; possible D gene TRBD1, 6 bases. There are 16 residues in the CDR3. Trimming took 0 bases from V and 5 from J, leaving 15 bases between them. The germline V gene has CDR1 SGHRS and CDR2 YFSETQ. CDR3 nucleotides: TGCGCCAGCAGCTTGGAACCGGAGACAGGAAACAATGAGCAGTTCTTC. This sequence encodes CASSLEPETGNNEQFF.

This clone was observed a single time. The chain recombines TRBV27 with TRBJ2-3; TRBD1 matches at 7 bases. J lost 4 bases, V lost 0 bases, and 16 bases had no gene match. Germline values: CDR1 MNHEY, CDR2 SMNVEV (reference sequence). This CDR3 is 19 amino acids long. In DNA form, the CDR3 reads TGTGCCAGCAGTTTATCGGTAGGGGGCGTTCACCCTACCTCAGATACGCAGTATTTT. Protein: CASSLSVGGVHPTSDTQYF.

This clone was detected a few times. The chain is built from TRBV5-1 and TRBJ2-5, with D hard to call. The CDR3 runs 14 residues. The V end lost 0 bases, the J end lost 2 bases, and 8 bases lay between the germline ends. Germline V gives CDR1 SGHRS, CDR2 YFSETQ. The CDR3 spells CASSLASIQETQYF. CDR3 sequence (DNA): TGCGCCAGCAGCTTGGCCAGTATACAAGAGACCCAGTACTTC.

The genes are TRBV12-3 or TRBV12-4 and TRBJ2-7, with D unresolved. V lost 0 bases and J lost 6, with 9 bases in between. The CDR3 sequence is 13 residues long. The CDR3 here is CASSLASLGEQYF. Here the CDR3 DNA reads TGTGCCAGCAGTTTAGCTAGCCTGGGCGAGCAGTACTTC.

V is TRBV5-1 and J is TRBJ2-3; 9 bases are a match to TRBD2. The CDR3 is 16 amino acids. The germline V gene has CDR1 SGHRS and CDR2 YFSETQ. With 5 bases clipped from V and 5 bases from J, the junction kept 12 bases outside the gene matches. The CDR3 loop reads CASRIAWRGGKDTQYF. The DNA of the CDR3 is TGCGCCAGCAGAATCGCTTGGCGGGGGGGCAAAGATACGCAGTATTTT.

The chain recombines TRBV29-1 with TRBJ2-7; no clear D gene. The CDR3 totals 12 residues. Between the trimmed V and J ends, which lost 6 bases and 4 bases, there was a span of 13 bases. Germline V gene lookup returns CDR1 SQVTM and CDR2 ANQGSEA. The CDR3 DNA follows: TGCAGCGTGGGCAGCAACTATTACGAGCAGTACTTC. Translated, it gives CSVGSNYYEQYF.

The chain links TRBV11-3 to TRBJ1-1; TRBD1 is a possible D gene (6 bases). Germline V CDR1 and CDR2: SGHNT, YENEEA. This CDR3 contains 13 residues. The ends were cut back, 3 bases at V and 4 bases at J, with 9 bases in the middle. DNA of the CDR3: TGTGCCAGCAGCTTCCGGACAGTCACTGAAGCTTTCTTT. This codes for CASSFRTVTEAFF. The full variable domain, in which reference TRBV11-3 and TRBJ1-1 provide the parts outside the CDR3, is EAGVVQSPRYKIIEKKQPVAFWCNPISGHNTLYWYLQNLGQGPELLIRYENEEAVDDSQLPKDRFSAERLKGVDSTLKIQPAELGDSAVYLCASSFRTVTEAFFGQGTRLTVV.

The genes are TRBV14 and TRBJ2-5; D is possibly TRBD1 (6 bases). V was trimmed by 3 bases and J by 7 bases, leaving 12 bases between them. The CDR3 spans 13 residues. Germline-derived CDR1 and CDR2 are SGHDN and FVKESK. The CDR3 DNA reads as TGTGCCAGCAGCCAGGGGGCGCACGGGACCCAGTACTTC. Translating gives CASSQGAHGTQYF.

This chain uses TRBV9 with TRBJ1-5, with unresolved D. Germline CDR1 reads SGDLS; CDR2 reads YYNGEE. This CDR3 comprises 15 residues. V was cut by 0 bases and J by 4 bases, with 11 bases left in between. The CDR3 here is CASSVVSLGNQPQHF. The DNA of the CDR3 is TGTGCCAGCAGCGTAGTCAGCCTAGGAAATCAGCCCCAGCATTTT.

The chain's CDR3 is CASRPGTRNTGELFF. The CDR3 DNA reads as TGTGCCAGCAGGCCTGGGACTAGGAACACCGGGGAGCTGTTTTTT. The chain uses TRBV3-1 (or the pseudogene TRBV3-2) and TRBJ2-2, with 8 bases matching TRBD2. The J segment lost 1 base and the V segment lost 6 bases, leaving 4 bases of the junction unmatched. The CDR3 is made up of 15 amino acids. Germline CDR1 LGHDT, CDR2 YNNKEL (reference sequence).

The chain carries TRBV5-4 and TRBJ2-7; the D gene is possibly TRBD2 (6 bases). Per the germline V gene, CDR1 is SGHNT and CDR2 is YYREEE (reference sequence). The V end lost 0 bases, the J end lost 2 bases, and 6 bases lay between the germline ends. The CDR3 consists of 13 residues. CDR3 bases: TGTGCCAGCAGCTTGGGGACTACCTACGAGCAGTACTTC. As protein: CASSLGTTYEQYF.

The chain is built from TRBV28 and TRBJ1-4, with 12 bases that match TRBD1. Germline loops: CDR1 MDHEN, CDR2 SYDVKM. The J segment lost 4 bases and the V segment lost 4 bases, leaving 4 bases of the junction unmatched. The CDR3 totals 16 residues. CDR3: CASSSGQGAVNEKLFF. CDR3 coding DNA: TGTGCCAGCAGTTCGGGACAGGGGGCTGTTAATGAAAAACTGTTTTTT. Looking up the rest from reference TRBV28 and TRBJ1-4 gives the full variable domain: DVKVTQSSRYLVKRTGEKVFLECVQDMDHENMFWYRQDPGLGLRLIYFSYDVKMKEKGDIPEGYSVSREKKERFSLILESASTNQTSMYLCASSSGQGAVNEKLFFGSGTQLSVL.